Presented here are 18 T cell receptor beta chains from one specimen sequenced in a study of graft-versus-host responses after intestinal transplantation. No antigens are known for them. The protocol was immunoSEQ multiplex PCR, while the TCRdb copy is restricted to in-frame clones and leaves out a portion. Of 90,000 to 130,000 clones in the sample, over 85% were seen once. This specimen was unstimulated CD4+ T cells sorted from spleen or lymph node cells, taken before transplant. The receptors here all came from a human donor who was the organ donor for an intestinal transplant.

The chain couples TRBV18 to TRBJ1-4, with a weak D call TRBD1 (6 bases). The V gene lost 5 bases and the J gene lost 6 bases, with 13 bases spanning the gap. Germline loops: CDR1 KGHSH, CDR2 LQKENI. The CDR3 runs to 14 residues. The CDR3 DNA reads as TGTGCCAGCTCATTTTCAGGGGAGGATGAAAAACTGTTTTTT. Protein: CASSFSGEDEKLFF.

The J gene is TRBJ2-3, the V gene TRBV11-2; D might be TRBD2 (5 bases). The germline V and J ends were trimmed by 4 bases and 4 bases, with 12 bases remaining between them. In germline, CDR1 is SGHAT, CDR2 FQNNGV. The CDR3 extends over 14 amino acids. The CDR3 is CASSYTRSSDTQYF. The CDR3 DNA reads TGTGCCAGCAGCTACACTAGGAGTTCAGATACGCAGTATTTT.

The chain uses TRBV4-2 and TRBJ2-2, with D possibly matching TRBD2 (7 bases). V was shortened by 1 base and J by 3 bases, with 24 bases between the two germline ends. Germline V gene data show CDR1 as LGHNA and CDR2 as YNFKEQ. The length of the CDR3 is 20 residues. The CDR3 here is CASSQGGQPYGGRDTGELFF. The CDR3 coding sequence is TGTGCCAGCAGCCAAGGCGGACAGCCTTACGGGGGGAGGGACACCGGGGAGCTGTTTTTT.

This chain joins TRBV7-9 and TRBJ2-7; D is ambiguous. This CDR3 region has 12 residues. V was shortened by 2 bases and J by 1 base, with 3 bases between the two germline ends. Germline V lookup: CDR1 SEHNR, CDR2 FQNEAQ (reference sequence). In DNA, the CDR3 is TGTGCCAGCAGCTTAACTTCCTACGAGCAGTACTTC. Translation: CASSLTSYEQYF.

In DNA, the CDR3 is TGTGCCAGCAGCTTAGTGACAGGGGGGTTGGCTTTCTTT. Encoded protein: CASSLVTGGLAFF. V gene TRBV7-8 combines with J gene TRBJ1-1; 9 bases fit TRBD1. This CDR3 contains 13 residues. V lost 1 base and J lost 11; bases outside the gene matches: 5. Germline V gives CDR1 SGHVS, CDR2 FQNEAQ.

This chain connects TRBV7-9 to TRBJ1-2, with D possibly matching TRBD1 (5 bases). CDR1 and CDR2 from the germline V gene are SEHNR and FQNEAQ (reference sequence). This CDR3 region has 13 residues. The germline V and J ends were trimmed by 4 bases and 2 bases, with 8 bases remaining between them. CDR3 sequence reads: CASSSRDNYGYTF. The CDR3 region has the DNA TGTGCCAGCAGCTCTCGGGACAACTATGGCTACACCTTC.

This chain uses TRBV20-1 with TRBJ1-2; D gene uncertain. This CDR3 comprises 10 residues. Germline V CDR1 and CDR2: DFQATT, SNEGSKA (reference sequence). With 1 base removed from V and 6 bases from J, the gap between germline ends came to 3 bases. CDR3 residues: CSARGNGYTF. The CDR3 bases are TGCAGTGCTAGAGGAAATGGCTACACCTTC.

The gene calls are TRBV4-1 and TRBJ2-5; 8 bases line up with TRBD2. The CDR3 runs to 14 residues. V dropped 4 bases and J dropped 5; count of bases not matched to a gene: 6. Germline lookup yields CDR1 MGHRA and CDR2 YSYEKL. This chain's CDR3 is CASSPSGGRETQYF. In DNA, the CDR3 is TGCGCCAGCAGCCCCAGTGGCGGGAGGGAGACCCAGTACTTC.

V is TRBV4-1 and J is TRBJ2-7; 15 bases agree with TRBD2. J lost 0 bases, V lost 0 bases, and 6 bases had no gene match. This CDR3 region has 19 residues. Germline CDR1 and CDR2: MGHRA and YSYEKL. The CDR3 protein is CASSQDAGTSGRSSYEQYF. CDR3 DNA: TGCGCCAGCAGCCAAGATGCCGGGACTAGCGGGAGGAGCTCCTACGAGCAGTACTTC.

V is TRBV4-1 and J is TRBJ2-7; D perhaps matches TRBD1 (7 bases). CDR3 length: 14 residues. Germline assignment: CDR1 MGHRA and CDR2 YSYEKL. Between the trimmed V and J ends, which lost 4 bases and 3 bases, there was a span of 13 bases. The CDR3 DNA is TGCGCCAGCAGCCGCGGACAGGACTACTACGAGCAGTACTTC. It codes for CASSRGQDYYEQYF.

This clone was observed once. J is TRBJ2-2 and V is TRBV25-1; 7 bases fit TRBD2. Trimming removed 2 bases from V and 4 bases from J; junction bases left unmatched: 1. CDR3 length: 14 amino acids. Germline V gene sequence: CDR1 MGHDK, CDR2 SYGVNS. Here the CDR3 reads CASSEAGATGELFF. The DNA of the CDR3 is TGTGCCAGCAGTGAAGCGGGAGCCACCGGGGAGCTGTTTTTT.

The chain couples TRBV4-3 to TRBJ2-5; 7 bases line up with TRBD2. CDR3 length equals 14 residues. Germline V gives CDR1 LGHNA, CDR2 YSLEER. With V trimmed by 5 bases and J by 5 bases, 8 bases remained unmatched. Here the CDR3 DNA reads TGCGCCAGCAGCGCCTGGTGGGGAGGGGAGACCCAGTACTTC. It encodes CASSAWWGGETQYF.

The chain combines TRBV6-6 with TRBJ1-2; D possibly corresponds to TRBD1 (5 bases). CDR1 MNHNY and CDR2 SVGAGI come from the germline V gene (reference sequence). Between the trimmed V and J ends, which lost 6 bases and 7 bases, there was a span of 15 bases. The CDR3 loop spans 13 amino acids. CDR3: CASSLQRGGGYTF. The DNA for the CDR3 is TGTGCCAGCAGCTTACAGAGGGGTGGTGGCTACACCTTC.

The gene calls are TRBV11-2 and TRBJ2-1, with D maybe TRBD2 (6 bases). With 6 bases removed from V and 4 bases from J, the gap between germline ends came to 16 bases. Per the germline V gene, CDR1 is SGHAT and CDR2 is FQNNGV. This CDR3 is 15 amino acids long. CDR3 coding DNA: TGTGCCAGCAGACGGGGGATCCCGTTATACAATGAGCAGTTCTTC. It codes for CASRRGIPLYNEQFF.

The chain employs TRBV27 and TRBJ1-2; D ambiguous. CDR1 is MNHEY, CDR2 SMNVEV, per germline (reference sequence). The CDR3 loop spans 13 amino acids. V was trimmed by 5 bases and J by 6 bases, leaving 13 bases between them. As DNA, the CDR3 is TGTGCCAGCAGTCGCCGGGATACCGATGGCTACACCTTC. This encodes CASSRRDTDGYTF.

In DNA form, the CDR3 reads TGCGCCAGCAGCCCCTTCTCCGATACGCAGTATTTT. It yields the protein CASSPFSDTQYF. The rearrangement uses TRBV5-1 and TRBJ2-3, with D uncertain. The CDR3 has 12 amino acids. Looked up from germline, CDR1 is SGHRS and CDR2 is YFSETQ. The V gene lost 4 bases and the J gene lost 6 bases, with 9 bases spanning the gap.

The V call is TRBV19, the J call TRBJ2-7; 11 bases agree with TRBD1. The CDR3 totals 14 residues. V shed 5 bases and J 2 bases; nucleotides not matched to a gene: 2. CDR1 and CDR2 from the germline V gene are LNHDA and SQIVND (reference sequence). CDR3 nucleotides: TGTGCCAGTAGTGTGGACAGGGGGCCCTACGAGCAGTACTTC. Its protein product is CASSVDRGPYEQYF.

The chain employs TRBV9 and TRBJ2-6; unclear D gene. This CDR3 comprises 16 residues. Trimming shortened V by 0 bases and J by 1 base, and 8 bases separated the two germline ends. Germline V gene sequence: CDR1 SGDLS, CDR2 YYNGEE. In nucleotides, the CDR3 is TGTGCCAGCAGCGTAGAGGGCAGGTCTGGGGCCAACGTCCTGACTTTC. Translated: CASSVEGRSGANVLTF. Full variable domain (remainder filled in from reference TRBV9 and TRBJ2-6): DSGVTQTPKHLITATGQRVTLRCSPRSGDLSVYWYQQSLDQGLQFLIQYYNGEERAKGNILERFSAQQFPDLHSELNLSSLELGDSALYFCASSVEGRSGANVLTFGAGSRLTVL.